Shown below are 23 T cell receptor beta chains from a single sample sequenced in a study of immune evolution from preneoplasia to lung adenocarcinoma. Measured with immunoSEQ multiplex PCR; TCRdb has only the in-frame clones, and not every one. In the table there are roughly 1,800 clones, 75% to 85% of which are singletons. The sample was FFPE atypical adenomatous hyperplasia tissue from the lung. Subset described: atypical adenomatous hyperplasia (AAH), lung preneoplasia. The source of these receptors is a person aged 65-85 years with lung adenocarcinoma.

This clone was seen only a few times. The rearrangement links TRBV11-2 to TRBJ2-7; D is undetermined. V lost 5 bases, J lost 3 bases, and 17 bases lay in between. Per germline, CDR1 SGHAT and CDR2 FQNNGV. The CDR3 has 15 residues. The DNA for the CDR3 is TGTGCCAGCAGCCCATCGACCGGGCCCGACTACGAGCAGTACTTC. This translates into CASSPSTGPDYEQYF.

The chain joins TRBV4-1 to TRBJ2-3, with D unclear. CDR3 size: 16 residues. CDR1 MGHRA and CDR2 YSYEKL come from the germline V gene. Between the trimmed V and J ends, which lost 0 bases and 3 bases, there was a span of 13 bases. For the CDR3, the DNA is TGCGCCAGCAGCCAAGAAGAGGTAGTCATGACAGATACGCAGTATTTT. Its protein product is CASSQEEVVMTDTQYF.

As concerns this clone: Other DNA variants within this sample encode the same CDR3. V usage is TRBV6-5 and J usage is TRBJ2-1; no definite D call. The CDR3 loop spans 16 amino acids. Germline CDR1 MNHEY, CDR2 SVGAGI. The ends were cut back, 3 bases at V and 0 bases at J, with 12 bases in the middle. Here the CDR3 reads CASSYRRPSSYNEQFF. Here the CDR3 DNA reads TGTGCCAGCAGTTATCGGCGGCCGAGCTCCTACAATGAGCAGTTCTTC.

The chain employs TRBV5-8 and TRBJ1-3; D is unclear. Trimming left V 8 bases short and J 9 bases short, with 15 bases between. Germline assignment: CDR1 SGHTS and CDR2 YDEGEE. The length of the CDR3 is 12 residues. CDR3 sequence (DNA): TGTGCCAGAAGCGTCCCTGGAGGCACCATATATTTT. Translating it yields CARSVPGGTIYF.

This clone has only one observation. The genes are TRBV4-1 and TRBJ1-5, with D perhaps matching TRBD1 (5 bases). The CDR3 spans 18 residues. V was shortened by 0 bases and J by 11 bases, with 26 bases between the two germline ends. Germline V gene lookup returns CDR1 MGHRA and CDR2 YSYEKL. The CDR3 region is CASSQELWLAGGIRSQHF. As DNA, the CDR3 is TGCGCCAGCAGCCAAGAGCTATGGCTGGCGGGGGGAATTAGGTCCCAGCATTTT.

This chain uses TRBV7-6 with TRBJ1-4; TRBD1 matches at 7 bases. This CDR3 spans 14 amino acids. The J segment lost 3 bases and the V segment lost 7 bases, leaving 5 bases of the junction unmatched. From germline, CDR1 is SGHVS and CDR2 FNYEAQ. Here the CDR3 DNA reads TGTGCCAGCAACCAGGGGGAAGCTAATGAAAAACTGTTTTTT. Translating gives CASNQGEANEKLFF.

The rearrangement uses TRBV10-3 and TRBJ2-3, with 10 bases that match TRBD2. CDR1 is ENHRY, CDR2 SYGVKD, per germline. This CDR3 spans 18 amino acids. J was trimmed by 6 bases and V by 2 bases; bases with no gene match: 14. This CDR3 reads CAISERGAGLAAGDTQYF. The CDR3, as DNA: TGTGCCATCAGTGAGCGGGGGGCCGGACTAGCGGCTGGGGATACGCAGTATTTT.

The V and J genes are TRBV19 and TRBJ1-5, with TRBD1 identical over 9 bases. The CDR3 covers 15 residues. J gave up 7 bases and V 4 bases, and 8 bases lay outside the gene matches. In germline, CDR1 is LNHDA, CDR2 SQIVND (reference sequence). The CDR3 here is CASSNPGTGRQPQHF. As DNA, the CDR3 is TGTGCCAGTAGTAATCCTGGGACAGGGAGACAGCCCCAGCATTTT.

The rearrangement joins TRBV4-1 to TRBJ1-1, with TRBD1 matching 8 bases. This CDR3 contains 17 residues. Germline V gene data show CDR1 as MGHRA and CDR2 as YSYEKL. J was trimmed by 1 base and V by 4 bases; bases with no gene match: 11. The CDR3 spells CASSPQITGGENTEAFF. The CDR3 coding sequence is TGCGCCAGCAGCCCGCAGATAACAGGGGGGGAGAACACTGAAGCTTTCTTT.

This clone was recorded once. V gene TRBV27 combines with J gene TRBJ2-7; 11 positions match TRBD2. The CDR3 runs to 15 residues. The germline V gene has CDR1 MNHEY and CDR2 SMNVEV (reference sequence). After removal of 9 bases from V and 4 bases from J, the junction contained 11 bases not matched to a gene. The DNA for the CDR3 is TGTGCCAGTAGGAGGGCTAGCGGGGGGTTTTACGAGCAGTACTTC. Its translation is CASRRASGGFYEQYF.

This clone came up once. CDR3 coding DNA: TGTGCCAGCAGTTCAGCGGGAGGGCCGGGGGAGCAGTTCTTC. Its translation: CASSSAGGPGEQFF. The chain couples TRBV28 to TRBJ2-1, with 10 positions matching TRBD2. The CDR3 length is 14 residues. The V segment lost 4 bases and the J segment 10 bases; nucleotides outside the gene matches: 7. The germline CDR1 and CDR2 sequences are MDHEN and SYDVKM. Full variable domain (missing parts from reference TRBV28 and TRBJ2-1): DVKVTQSSRYLVKRTGEKVFLECVQDMDHENMFWYRQDPGLGLRLIYFSYDVKMKEKGDIPEGYSVSREKKERFSLILESASTNQTSMYLCASSSAGGPGEQFFGPGTRLTVL.

This chain links TRBV9 with TRBJ2-2; no definite D call. Trimming took off 0 bases at V and 4 bases at J, with 4 bases between the two ends. Germline-derived CDR1 and CDR2 are SGDLS and YYNGEE. This CDR3 comprises 13 residues. CDR3 sequence: CASSVDLTGELFF. The CDR3 region has the DNA TGTGCCAGCAGCGTAGATCTCACCGGGGAGCTGTTTTTT.

This clone was counted only a few times. The chain combines TRBV19 with TRBJ2-7; unclear D gene. Trimming took 4 bases from V and 6 from J, leaving 19 bases between them. The germline gives CDR1 LNHDA, CDR2 SQIVND (reference sequence). The CDR3 is made up of 15 amino acids. CDR3 nucleotide sequence: TGTGCCAGTAGTAGGGCCAGCCTGGGATGGGGCGAGCAGTACTTC. As protein: CASSRASLGWGEQYF.

V and J are TRBV6-4 and TRBJ2-3, with 8 nucleotides matching TRBD1. The CDR3 loop spans 15 amino acids. CDR1 is MRHNA, CDR2 SNTAGT, per germline. The V segment lost 3 bases and the J segment 6 bases; nucleotides outside the gene matches: 8. This CDR3 is CASSEISGGEDTQYF. The CDR3 DNA reads as TGTGCCAGCAGTGAAATTTCAGGGGGCGAGGATACGCAGTATTTT.

V gene TRBV5-1 combines with J gene TRBJ2-5; TRBD2 matches 8 bases. The CDR3 extends over 14 amino acids. The junction had 7 bases not matched to a gene; V was cut back by 5 bases and J by 4 bases. The germline CDR1 and CDR2 sequences are SGHRS and YFSETQ. In nucleotides, the CDR3 is TGCGCCAGCAGGGAAGCGGGAGTAGGAGAGACCCAGTACTTC. It yields the protein CASREAGVGETQYF.

The V and J genes are TRBV28 and TRBJ1-1; D uncertain. Germline lookup yields CDR1 MDHEN and CDR2 SYDVKM. V lost 5 bases and J 0 bases, leaving 7 bases between the germline ends. This CDR3 region has 13 residues. Here the CDR3 reads CASSPRMNTEAFF. CDR3 DNA: TGTGCCAGCAGTCCTCGCATGAACACTGAAGCTTTCTTT.

The chain combines TRBV5-4 with TRBJ2-7; D is ambiguous. CDR3 length: 13 amino acids. Germline CDR1 and CDR2: SGHNT and YYREEE (reference sequence). Trimming removed 2 bases at V and 5 bases at J, with 11 bases between. The CDR3: CASSLTGDNEQYF. CDR3 in DNA: TGTGCCAGCAGCTTAACTGGAGATAACGAGCAGTACTTC. Supplemented by reference TRBV5-4 and TRBJ2-7, the full variable domain reads ETGVTQSPTHLIKTRGQQVTLRCSSQSGHNTVSWYQQALGQGPQFIFQYYREEENGRGNFPPRFSGLQFPNYSSELNVNALELDDSALYLCASSLTGDNEQYFGPGTRLTVT.

This clone has a handful of counts. The V call is TRBV6-5, the J call TRBJ2-1; TRBD1 matches 8 bases. Germline CDR1 MNHEY, CDR2 SVGAGI. J gave up 4 bases and V 0 bases, and 2 bases lay outside the gene matches. This CDR3 is built from 15 residues. Here the CDR3 DNA reads TGTGCCAGCAGTTACTCGGGACAGGTTTACAATGAGCAGTTCTTC. The encoded protein is CASSYSGQVYNEQFF.

This chain connects TRBV2 to TRBJ1-5, with a weak D call TRBD1 (6 bases). V gave up 4 bases and J gave up 3 bases, with 13 bases separating them. This CDR3 is built from 15 residues. CDR1 is SNHLY and CDR2 is FYNNEI in the germline V gene. The CDR3 sequence is CASSVQGQVNQPQHF. The CDR3 nucleotides read TGTGCCAGCAGTGTACAGGGTCAAGTCAATCAGCCCCAGCATTTT. The entire variable domain, with the rest obtained from reference TRBV2 and TRBJ1-5, is as follows: EPEVTQTPSHQVTQMGQEVILRCVPISNHLYFYWYRQILGQKVEFLVSFYNNEISEKSEIFDDQFSVERPDGSNFTLKIRSTKLEDSAMYFCASSVQGQVNQPQHFGDGTRLSIL.

This clone has a single count. V and J are TRBV9 and TRBJ1-3; 8 bases match TRBD1. CDR1 and CDR2 from the germline V gene are SGDLS and YYNGEE. V shed 4 bases, J shed 0 bases, and the junction held 6 bases outside the gene matches. The CDR3 extends over 16 amino acids. CDR3 nucleotide sequence: TGTGCCAGCAGCACACAGGGGGGGCCCTCTGGAAACACCATATATTTT. Its protein is CASSTQGGPSGNTIYF.

The gene calls are TRBV5-1 and TRBJ1-2; D is unresolved. CDR1 is SGHRS and CDR2 is YFSETQ in the germline V gene. V was trimmed by 0 bases and J by 0 bases, leaving 9 bases between them. The CDR3 is 15 amino acids. CDR3 amino acids: CASSLGFLANYGYTF. In nucleotides, the CDR3 is TGCGCCAGCAGCTTGGGGTTCTTAGCTAACTATGGCTACACCTTC.

In its sample, this clone was seen once. The genes are TRBV7-2 and TRBJ2-1, with D unclear. This CDR3 region has 13 residues. The germline V gene has CDR1 SGHTA and CDR2 FQGNSA. Trimming stripped 1 base from V and 6 bases from J, with 7 bases between. Written as DNA, the CDR3 is TGTGCCAGCAGCTTAGAGGCCATCAATGAGCAGTTCTTC. Its protein product is CASSLEAINEQFF.

V usage is TRBV28 and J usage is TRBJ2-7; 7 nucleotides match TRBD2. This CDR3 has 13 residues. Germline trimming cut 6 bases from V and 5 bases from J; bases unmatched to any gene: 7. From germline, CDR1 is MDHEN and CDR2 SYDVKM. The CDR3 sequence: CASSPSGVNEQYF. CDR3 DNA sequence: TGTGCCAGCAGCCCCAGCGGGGTAAACGAGCAGTACTTC.